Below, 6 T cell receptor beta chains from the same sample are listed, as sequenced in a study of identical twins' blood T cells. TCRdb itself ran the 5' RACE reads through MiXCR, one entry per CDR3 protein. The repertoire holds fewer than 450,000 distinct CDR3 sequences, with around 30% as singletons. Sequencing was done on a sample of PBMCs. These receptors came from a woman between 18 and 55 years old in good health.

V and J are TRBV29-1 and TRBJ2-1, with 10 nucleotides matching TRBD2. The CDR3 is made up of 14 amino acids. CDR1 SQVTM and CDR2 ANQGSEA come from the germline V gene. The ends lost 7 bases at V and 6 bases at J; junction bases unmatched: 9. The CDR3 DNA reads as TGCAGCGCCCTACTAGCGGGAAACCCCAATGAGCAGTTCTTC. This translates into CSALLAGNPNEQFF.

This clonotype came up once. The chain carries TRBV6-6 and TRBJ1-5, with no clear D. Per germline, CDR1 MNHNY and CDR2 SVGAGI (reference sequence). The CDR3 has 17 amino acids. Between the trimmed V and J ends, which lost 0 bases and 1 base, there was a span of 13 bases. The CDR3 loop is CASSYSEGRWSNQPQHF. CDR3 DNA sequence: TGTGCCAGCAGTTACTCGGAAGGGCGGTGGAGCAATCAGCCCCAGCATTTT.

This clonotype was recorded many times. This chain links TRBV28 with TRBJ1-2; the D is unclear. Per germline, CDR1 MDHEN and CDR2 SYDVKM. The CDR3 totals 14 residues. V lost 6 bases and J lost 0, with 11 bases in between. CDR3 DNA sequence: TGTGCCAGCAGCCCTCCTCCACCTAACTATGGCTACACCTTC. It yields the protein CASSPPPPNYGYTF.

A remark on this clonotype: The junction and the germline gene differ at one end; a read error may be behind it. CDR3 sequence: CASSSLAGSTDTQYF. CDR3 bases: TGTGCCAGCAGCTCACTAGCGGGAAGCACCGATACGCAGTATTTT. The V and J genes are TRBV9 and TRBJ2-3; 10 bases fit TRBD2. The CDR3 extends over 15 amino acids. Per germline, CDR1 SGDLS and CDR2 YYNGEE.

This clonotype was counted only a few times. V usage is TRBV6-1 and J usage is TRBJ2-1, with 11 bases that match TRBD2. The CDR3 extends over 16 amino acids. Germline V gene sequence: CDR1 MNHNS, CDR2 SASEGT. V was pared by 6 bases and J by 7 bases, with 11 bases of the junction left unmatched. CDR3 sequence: CASSELAGVGSNEQFF. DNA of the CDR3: TGTGCCAGCAGCGAACTAGCGGGAGTCGGATCGAATGAGCAGTTCTTC.

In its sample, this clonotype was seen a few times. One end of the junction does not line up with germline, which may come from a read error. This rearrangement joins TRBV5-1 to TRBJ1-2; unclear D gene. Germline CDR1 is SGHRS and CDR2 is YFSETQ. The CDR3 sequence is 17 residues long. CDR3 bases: TGCGCCAGCAGCTTTAACCGCCCTTTGGGTCCGCACTATGACTACACCTTC. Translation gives CASSFNRPLGPHYDYTF.